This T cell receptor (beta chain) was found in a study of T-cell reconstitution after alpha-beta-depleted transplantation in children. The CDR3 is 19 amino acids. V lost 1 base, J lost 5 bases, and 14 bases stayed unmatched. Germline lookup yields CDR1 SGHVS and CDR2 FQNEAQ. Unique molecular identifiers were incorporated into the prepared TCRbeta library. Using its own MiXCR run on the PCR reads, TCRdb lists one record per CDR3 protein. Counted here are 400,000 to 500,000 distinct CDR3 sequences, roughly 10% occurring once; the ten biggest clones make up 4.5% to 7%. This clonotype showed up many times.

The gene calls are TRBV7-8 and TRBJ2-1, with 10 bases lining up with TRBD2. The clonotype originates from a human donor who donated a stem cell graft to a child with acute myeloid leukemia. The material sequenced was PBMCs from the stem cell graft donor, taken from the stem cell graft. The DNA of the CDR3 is TGTGCCAGCAGCTTAGGACAGCTAAAACTAGCGGGAACTCACAATGAGCAGTTCTTC. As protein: CASSLGQLKLAGTHNEQFF.